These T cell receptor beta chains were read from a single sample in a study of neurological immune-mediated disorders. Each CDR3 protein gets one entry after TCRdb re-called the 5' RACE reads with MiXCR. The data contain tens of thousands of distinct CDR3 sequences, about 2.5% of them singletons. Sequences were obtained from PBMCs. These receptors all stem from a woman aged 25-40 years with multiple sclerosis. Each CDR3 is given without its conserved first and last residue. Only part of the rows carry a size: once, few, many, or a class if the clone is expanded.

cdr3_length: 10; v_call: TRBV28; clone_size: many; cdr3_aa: ASSRGNEKLF
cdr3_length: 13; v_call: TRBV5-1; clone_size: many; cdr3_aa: ASSFGSGSKETQY
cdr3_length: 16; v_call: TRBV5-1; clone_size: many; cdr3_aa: ASSTMGLAGQSGETQY
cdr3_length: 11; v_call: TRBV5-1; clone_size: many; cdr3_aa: ASSLGSSYEQY
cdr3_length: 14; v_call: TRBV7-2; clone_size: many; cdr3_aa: ASSYRPAGLFYEQY
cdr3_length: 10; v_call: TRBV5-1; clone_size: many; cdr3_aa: ASSSGDTEAF
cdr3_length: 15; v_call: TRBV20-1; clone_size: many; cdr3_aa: SARDPAGVSVPGELF
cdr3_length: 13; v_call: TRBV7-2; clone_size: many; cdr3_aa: ASSPPAGVYNEQF
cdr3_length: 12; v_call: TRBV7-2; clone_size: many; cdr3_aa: ASSLRTSVNEQF
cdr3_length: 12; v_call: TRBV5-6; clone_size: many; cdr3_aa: ASSLARITDTQY
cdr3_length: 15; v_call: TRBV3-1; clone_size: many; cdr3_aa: ASSQDRPAGARNIQY
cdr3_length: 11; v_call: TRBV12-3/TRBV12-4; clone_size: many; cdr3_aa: ASSFQGTNGYT
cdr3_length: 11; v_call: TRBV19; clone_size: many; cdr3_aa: AIAAGENTEAF
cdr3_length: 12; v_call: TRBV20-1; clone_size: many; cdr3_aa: SATAGTVRTEAF
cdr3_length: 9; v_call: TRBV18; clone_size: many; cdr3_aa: ASSPWDTQY
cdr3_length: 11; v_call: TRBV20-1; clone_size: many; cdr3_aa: SATTPGTHPQY
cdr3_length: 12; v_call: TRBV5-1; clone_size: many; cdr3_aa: ASSPGDFNQPQH
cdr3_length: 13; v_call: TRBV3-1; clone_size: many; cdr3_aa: ASSQADGSIYEQY
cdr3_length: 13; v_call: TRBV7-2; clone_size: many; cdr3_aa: ASSSRTGGPGELF
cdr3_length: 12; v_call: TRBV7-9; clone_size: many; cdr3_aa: ASSLGGEVDTQY
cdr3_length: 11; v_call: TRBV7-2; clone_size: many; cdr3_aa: ASSSRVQETQY
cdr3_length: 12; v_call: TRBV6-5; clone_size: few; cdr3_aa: ASGISSMNTEAF
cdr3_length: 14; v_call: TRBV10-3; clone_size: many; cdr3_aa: AISALAGGSPDTQY
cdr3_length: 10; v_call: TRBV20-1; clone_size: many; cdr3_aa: SAGDPDQPQH
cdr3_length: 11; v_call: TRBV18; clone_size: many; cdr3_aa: ASSATGNTEAF
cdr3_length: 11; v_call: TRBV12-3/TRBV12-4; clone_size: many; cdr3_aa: ASSLGLNQPQH
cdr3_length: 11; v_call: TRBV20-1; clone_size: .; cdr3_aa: SARGRYQETQY
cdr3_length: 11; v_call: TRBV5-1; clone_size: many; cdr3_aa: ASSVYSYNEQF
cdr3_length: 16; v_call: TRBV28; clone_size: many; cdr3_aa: ASSSPNKAGQITGELF
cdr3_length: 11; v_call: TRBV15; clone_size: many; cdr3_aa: ATSRDPGDGYT
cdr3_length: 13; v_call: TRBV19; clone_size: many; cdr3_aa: ASSTGVSSDEKLF
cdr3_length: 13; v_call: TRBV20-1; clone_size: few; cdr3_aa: SARDMRGGRNEQF
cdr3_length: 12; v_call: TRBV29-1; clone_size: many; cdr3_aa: SVGPPANSYEQY
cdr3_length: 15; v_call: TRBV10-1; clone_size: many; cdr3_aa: ASSESRDRGRLDGYT
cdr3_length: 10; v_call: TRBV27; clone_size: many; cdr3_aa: ASRGPTYEQY
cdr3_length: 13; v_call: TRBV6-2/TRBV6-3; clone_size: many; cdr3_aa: ASSSTSQGGYGYT
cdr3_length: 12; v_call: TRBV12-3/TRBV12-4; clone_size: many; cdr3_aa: ASSGDRGIYEQY
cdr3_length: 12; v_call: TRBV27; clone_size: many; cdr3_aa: ASSLAGGGEKLF
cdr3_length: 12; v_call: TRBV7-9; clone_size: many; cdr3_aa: ASSLGTGNTEAF
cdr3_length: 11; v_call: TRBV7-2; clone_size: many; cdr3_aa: ASSPKYTGELF
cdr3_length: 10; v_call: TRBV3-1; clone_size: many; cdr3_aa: ASRGLDHGYT
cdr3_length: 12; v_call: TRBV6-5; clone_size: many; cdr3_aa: ASSPNYFDAEAF
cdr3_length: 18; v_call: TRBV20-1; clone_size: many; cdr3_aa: SALSRRTGRLSSGANVLT
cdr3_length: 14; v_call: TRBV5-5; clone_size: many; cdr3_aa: ASSPGASPIQETQY
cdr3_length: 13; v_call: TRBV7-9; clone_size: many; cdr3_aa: ASSLALGPTDTQY
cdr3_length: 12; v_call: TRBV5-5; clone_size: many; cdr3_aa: ASSLATTSGTQY
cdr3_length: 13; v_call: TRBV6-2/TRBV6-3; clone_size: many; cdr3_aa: ASSYGLAGSYEQF
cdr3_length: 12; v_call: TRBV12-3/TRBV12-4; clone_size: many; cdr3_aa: ASSFGGPSYEQY